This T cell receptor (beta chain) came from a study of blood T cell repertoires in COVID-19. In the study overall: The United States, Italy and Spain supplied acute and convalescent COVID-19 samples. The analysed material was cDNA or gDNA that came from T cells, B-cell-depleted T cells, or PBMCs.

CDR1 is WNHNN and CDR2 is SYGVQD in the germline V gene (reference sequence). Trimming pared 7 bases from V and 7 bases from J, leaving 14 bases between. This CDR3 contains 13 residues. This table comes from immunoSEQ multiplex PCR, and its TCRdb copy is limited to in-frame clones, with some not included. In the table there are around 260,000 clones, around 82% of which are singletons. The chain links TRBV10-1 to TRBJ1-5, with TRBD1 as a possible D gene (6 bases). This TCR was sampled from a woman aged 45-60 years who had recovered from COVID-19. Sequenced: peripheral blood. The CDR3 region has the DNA TGCGCCAGCACCCGTACAGGGCACCAGCCCCAGCATTTT. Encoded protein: CASTRTGHQPQHF.